Given below is one TCR beta chain in context. Its antigen remains unidentified. Measured with immunoSEQ multiplex PCR; TCRdb has only the in-frame clones, and not every one. In the table there are 95,000 to 100,000 clones, about 90% of which are singletons. This sample stems from a study of T cell responses to AZD1222 COVID-19 vaccine. Study-wide points: Targets within unmutated variant regions were reportedly found for nearly half of spike-specific TCRs.

This CDR3 region has 15 residues. The V end was cut by 1 base, the J end by 5 bases, with 17 bases between. Germline CDR1 is GTSNPN and CDR2 is SVGIG (reference sequence). This sample comprised peripheral blood, obtained on day 0 of AZD1222 vaccination. This clonotype was obtained from an adult in good health. This chain connects TRBV30 to TRBJ1-1; a weak D match, TRBD1 (6 bases). The CDR3, as DNA: TGTGCCTGGAGTGCTCAAGGGGGTTCTGAAACTGAAGCTTTCTTT. Translating it yields CAWSAQGGSETEAFF.